This section outlines one T cell receptor (beta chain) sequence together with its context. The data stem from a study of blood T cell repertoires in COVID-19. About the research overall: Samples came from the United States, Italy and Spain, spanning acute and convalescent COVID-19.

TCRdb's copy holds only in-frame clones and misses some; the assay was immunoSEQ multiplex PCR. The repertoire consists of some 320,000 clones, with nearly 90% occurring once and the leading ten covering 11%. The CDR3 is 13 amino acids. V shed 8 bases and J 1 base; nucleotides not matched to a gene: 2. The origin of this receptor is a woman aged 30 to 39 with COVID-19, enrolled during active disease. Sequencing was carried out using peripheral blood. V gene TRBV12-3 or TRBV12-4 combines with J gene TRBJ2-3, with TRBD2 matching over 8 bases. The CDR3 nucleotides are TGTGCCAGCCGGGGACTAGGCACAGATACGCAGTATTTT. It translates to CASRGLGTDTQYF.